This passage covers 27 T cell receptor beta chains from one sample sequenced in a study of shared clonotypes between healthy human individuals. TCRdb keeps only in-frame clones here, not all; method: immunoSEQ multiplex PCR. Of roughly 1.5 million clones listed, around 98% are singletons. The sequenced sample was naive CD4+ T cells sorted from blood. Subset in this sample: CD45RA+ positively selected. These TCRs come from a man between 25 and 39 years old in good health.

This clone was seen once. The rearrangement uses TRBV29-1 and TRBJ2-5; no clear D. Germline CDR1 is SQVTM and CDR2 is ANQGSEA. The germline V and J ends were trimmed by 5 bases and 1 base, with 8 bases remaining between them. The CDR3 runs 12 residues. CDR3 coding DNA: TGCAGCGTTCTTGTGGTCCAAGAGACCCAGTACTTC. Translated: CSVLVVQETQYF.

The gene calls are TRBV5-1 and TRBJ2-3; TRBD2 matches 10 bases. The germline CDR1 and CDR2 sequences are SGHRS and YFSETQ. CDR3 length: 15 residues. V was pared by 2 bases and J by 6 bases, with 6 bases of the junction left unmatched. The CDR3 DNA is TGCGCCAGCAGCTTAGCTAGCGGGAGTTGGGATACGCAGTATTTT. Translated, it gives CASSLASGSWDTQYF.

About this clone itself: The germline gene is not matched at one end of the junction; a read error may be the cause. The CDR3 DNA follows: TGTGCTAGCAGCCCCGGGACCGGGGGCGGGGAGCTGTTTTTT. Translating it yields CASSPGTGGGELFF. The chain joins TRBV7-7 to TRBJ2-2; a weak D match, TRBD2 (6 bases). There are 14 residues in the CDR3. Germline assignment: CDR1 SSHAT and CDR2 FNYEAQ (reference sequence).

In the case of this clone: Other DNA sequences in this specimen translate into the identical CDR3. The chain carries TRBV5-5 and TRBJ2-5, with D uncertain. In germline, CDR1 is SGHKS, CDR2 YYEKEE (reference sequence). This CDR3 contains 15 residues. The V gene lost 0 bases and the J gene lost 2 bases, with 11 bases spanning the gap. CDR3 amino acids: CASSLGQLIQETQYF. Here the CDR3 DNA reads TGTGCCAGCAGCTTGGGTCAGTTAATTCAAGAGACCCAGTACTTC.

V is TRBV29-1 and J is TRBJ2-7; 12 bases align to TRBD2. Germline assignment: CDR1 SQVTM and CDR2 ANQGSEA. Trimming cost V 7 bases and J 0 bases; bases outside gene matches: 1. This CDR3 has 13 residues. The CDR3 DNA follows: TGCAGCGCGACTAGCGGGAGCTCCTACGAGCAGTACTTC. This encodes CSATSGSSYEQYF.

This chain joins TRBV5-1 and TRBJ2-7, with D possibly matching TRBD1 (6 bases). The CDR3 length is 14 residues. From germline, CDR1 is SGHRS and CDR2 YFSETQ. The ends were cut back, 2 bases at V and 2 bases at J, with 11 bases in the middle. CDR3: CASSFRGEPYEQYF. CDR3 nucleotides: TGCGCCAGCAGCTTCAGGGGTGAACCCTACGAGCAGTACTTC. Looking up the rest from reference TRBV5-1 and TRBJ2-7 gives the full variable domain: KAGVTQTPRYLIKTRGQQVTLSCSPISGHRSVSWYQQTPGQGLQFLFEYFSETQRNKGNFPGRFSGRQFSNSRSEMNVSTLELGDSALYLCASSFRGEPYEQYFGPGTRLTVT.

CDR3 in amino acids: CASSEAVVSYEQYF. CDR3 nucleotides: TGTGCCAGCAGCGAAGCAGTGGTGTCCTACGAGCAGTACTTC. This chain joins TRBV7-2 and TRBJ2-7; unclear D gene. Trimming took off 5 bases at V and 1 base at J, with 12 bases between the two ends. The CDR3 sequence is 14 residues long. The germline CDR1 and CDR2 sequences are SGHTA and FQGNSA.

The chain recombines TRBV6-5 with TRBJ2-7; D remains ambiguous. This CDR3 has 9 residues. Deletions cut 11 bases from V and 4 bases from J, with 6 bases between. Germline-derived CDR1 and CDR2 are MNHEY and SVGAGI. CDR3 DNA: TGTGCCTGGGTTTACGAGCAGTACTTC. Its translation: CAWVYEQYF.

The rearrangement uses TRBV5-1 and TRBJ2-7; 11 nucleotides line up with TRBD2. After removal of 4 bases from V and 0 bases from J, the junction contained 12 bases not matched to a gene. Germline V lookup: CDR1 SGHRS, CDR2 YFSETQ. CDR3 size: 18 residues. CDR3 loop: CASSRTSGLADSSYEQYF. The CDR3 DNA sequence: TGCGCCAGCAGCCGAACCTCGGGACTAGCGGACAGCTCCTACGAGCAGTACTTC.

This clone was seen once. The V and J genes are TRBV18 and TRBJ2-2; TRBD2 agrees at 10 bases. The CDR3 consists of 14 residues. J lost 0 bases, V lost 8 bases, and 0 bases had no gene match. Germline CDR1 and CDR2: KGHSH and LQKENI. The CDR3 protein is CASTSGTNTGELFF. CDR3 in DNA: TGTGCCAGCACTAGCGGGACGAACACCGGGGAGCTGTTTTTT.

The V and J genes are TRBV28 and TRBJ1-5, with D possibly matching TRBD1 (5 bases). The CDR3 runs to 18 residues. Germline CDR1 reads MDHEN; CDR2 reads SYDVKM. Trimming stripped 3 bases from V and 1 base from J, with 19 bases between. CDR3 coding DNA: TGTGCCAGCAGTTTGGGGCCCCTCCAGGGCATGAGCAATCAGCCCCAGCATTTT. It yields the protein CASSLGPLQGMSNQPQHF.

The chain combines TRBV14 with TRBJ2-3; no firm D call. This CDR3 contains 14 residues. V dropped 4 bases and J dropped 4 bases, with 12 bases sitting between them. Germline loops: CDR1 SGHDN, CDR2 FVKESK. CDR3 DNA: TGTGCCAGCAGCCCTCGGCTGGCCGCAGATACGCAGTATTTT. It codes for CASSPRLAADTQYF.

As DNA, the CDR3 is TGTGCCAGCAGTGTCGGACAGGGGAGAGGCGAGCAGTACTTC. This gives the protein CASSVGQGRGEQYF. The chain combines TRBV27 with TRBJ2-7; 9 positions match TRBD1. J gave up 6 bases and V 5 bases, and 8 bases lay outside the gene matches. Germline assignment: CDR1 MNHEY and CDR2 SMNVEV (reference sequence). The CDR3 is 14 amino acids.

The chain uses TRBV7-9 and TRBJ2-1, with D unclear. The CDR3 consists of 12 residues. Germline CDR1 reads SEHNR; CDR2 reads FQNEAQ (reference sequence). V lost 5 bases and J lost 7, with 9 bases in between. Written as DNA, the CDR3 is TGTGCCAGCAGCCCGAGGACGAATGAGCAGTTCTTC. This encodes CASSPRTNEQFF.

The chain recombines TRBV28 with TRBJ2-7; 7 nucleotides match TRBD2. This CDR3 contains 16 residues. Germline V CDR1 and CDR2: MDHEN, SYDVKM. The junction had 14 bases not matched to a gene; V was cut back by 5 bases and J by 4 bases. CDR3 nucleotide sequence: TGTGCCAGCAGTGAAAATCGACTAGCTGGAGATTACGAGCAGTACTTC. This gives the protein CASSENRLAGDYEQYF.

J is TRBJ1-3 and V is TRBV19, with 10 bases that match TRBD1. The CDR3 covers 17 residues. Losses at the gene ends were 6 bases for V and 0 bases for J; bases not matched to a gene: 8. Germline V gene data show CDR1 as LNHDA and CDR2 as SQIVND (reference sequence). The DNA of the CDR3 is TGTGCCAGTAGGATCGGGACAGGGGCCATCTCTGGAAACACCATATATTTT. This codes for CASRIGTGAISGNTIYF.

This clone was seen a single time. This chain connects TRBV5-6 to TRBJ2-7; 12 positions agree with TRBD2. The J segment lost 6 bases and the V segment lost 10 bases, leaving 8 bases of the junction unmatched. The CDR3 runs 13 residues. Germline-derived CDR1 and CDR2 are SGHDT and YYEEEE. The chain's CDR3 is CALTRGLAGEQYF. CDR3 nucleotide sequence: TGTGCCCTCACCCGGGGACTAGCGGGCGAGCAGTACTTC. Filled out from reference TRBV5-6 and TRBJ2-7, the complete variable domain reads DAGVTQSPTHLIKTRGQQVTLRCSPKSGHDTVSWYQQALGQGPQFIFQYYEEEERQRGNFPDRFSGHQFPNYSSELNVNALLLGDSALYLCALTRGLAGEQYFGPGTRLTVT.

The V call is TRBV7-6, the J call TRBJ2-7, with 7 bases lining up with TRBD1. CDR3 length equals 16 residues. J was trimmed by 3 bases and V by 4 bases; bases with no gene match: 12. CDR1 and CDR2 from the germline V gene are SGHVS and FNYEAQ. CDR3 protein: CASSYSSGQEVYEQYF. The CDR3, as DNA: TGTGCCAGCAGCTACAGCTCCGGACAGGAAGTCTACGAGCAGTACTTC. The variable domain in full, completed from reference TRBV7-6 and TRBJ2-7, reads GAGVSQSPRYKVTKRGQDVALRCDPISGHVSLYWYRQALGQGPEFLTYFNYEAQQDKSGLPNDRFSAERPEGSISTLTIQRTEQRDSAMYRCASSYSSGQEVYEQYFGPGTRLTVT.

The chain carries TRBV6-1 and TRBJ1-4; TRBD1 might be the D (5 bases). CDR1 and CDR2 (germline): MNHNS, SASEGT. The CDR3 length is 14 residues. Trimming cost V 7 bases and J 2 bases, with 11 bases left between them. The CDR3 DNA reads TGTGCCAGCACCACGGGGGATACTAATGAAAAACTGTTTTTT. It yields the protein CASTTGDTNEKLFF.

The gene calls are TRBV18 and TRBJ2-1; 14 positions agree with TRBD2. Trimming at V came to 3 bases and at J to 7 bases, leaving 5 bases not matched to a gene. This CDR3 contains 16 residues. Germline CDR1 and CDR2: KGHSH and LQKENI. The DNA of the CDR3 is TGTGCCAGCTCACCCCCCGGGACTAGCGGGAGTAATGAGCAGTTCTTC. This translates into CASSPPGTSGSNEQFF.

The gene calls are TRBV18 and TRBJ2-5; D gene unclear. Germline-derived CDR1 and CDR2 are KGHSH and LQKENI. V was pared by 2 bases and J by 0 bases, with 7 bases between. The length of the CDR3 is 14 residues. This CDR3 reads CASSPTPYQETQYF. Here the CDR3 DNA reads TGTGCCAGCTCACCAACACCGTACCAAGAGACCCAGTACTTC.

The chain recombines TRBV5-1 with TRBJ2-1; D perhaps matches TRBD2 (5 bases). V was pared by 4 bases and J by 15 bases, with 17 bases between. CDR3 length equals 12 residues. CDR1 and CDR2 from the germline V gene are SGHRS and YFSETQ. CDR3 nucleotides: TGCGCCAGCAGCGCCGGCGCCCTCGGGATGTTCTTC. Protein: CASSAGALGMFF.

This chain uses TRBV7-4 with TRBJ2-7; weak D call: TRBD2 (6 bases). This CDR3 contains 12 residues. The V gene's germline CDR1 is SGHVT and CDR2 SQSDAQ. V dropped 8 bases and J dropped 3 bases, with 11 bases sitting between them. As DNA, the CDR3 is TGTGCCAGCTTATGGGGGGACTACGAGCAGTACTTC. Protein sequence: CASLWGDYEQYF.

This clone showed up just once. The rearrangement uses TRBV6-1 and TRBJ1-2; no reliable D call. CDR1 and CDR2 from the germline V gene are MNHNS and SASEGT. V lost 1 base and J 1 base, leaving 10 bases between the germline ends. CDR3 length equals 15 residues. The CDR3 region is CASSEGPSFNYGYTF. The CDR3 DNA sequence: TGTGCCAGCAGTGAAGGCCCGTCGTTTAACTATGGCTACACCTTC.

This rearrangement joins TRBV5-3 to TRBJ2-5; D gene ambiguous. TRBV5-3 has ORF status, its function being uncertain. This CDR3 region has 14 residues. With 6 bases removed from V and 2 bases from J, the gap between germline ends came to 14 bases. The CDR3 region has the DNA TGTGCCAGAACGAGGAGTCCGAAACAAGAGACCCAGTACTTC. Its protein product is CARTRSPKQETQYF.

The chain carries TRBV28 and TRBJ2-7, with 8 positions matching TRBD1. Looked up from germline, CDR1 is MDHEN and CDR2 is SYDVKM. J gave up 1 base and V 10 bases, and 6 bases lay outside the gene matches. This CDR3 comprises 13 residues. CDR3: CAIHQGASYEQYF. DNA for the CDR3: TGTGCCATCCATCAGGGGGCGTCCTACGAGCAGTACTTC.

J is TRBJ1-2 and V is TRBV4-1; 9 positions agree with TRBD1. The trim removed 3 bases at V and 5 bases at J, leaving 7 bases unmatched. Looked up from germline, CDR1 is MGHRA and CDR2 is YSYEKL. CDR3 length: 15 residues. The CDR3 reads CASSHSPGTGYGYTF. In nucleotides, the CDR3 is TGCGCCAGCAGCCACAGCCCCGGGACAGGGTATGGCTACACCTTC.